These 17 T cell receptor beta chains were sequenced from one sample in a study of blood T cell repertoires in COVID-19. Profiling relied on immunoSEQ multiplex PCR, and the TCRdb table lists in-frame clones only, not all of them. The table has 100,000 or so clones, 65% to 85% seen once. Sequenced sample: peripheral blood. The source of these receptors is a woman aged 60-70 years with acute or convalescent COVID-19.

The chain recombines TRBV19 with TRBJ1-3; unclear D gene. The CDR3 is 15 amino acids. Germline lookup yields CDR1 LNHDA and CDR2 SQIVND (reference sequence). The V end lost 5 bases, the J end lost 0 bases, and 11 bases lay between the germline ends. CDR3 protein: CASSQFRDSGNTIYF. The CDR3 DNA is TGTGCCAGTAGTCAATTCCGAGACTCTGGAAACACCATATATTTT.

CDR3 sequence reads: CAWSVGVDNQPQHF. In DNA, the CDR3 is TGTGCCTGGAGTGTGGGCGTGGACAATCAGCCCCAGCATTTT. This chain connects TRBV30 to TRBJ1-5; D gene unclear. V was pared by 0 bases and J by 3 bases, with 9 bases between. There are 14 residues in the CDR3. Germline lookup yields CDR1 GTSNPN and CDR2 SVGIG (reference sequence).

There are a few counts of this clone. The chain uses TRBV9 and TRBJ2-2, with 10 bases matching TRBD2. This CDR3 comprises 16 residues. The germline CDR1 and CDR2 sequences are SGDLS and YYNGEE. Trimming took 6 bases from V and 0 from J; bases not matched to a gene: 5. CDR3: CASTFGLAANTGELFF. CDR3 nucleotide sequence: TGTGCCAGCACGTTTGGACTAGCGGCGAACACCGGGGAGCTGTTTTTT.

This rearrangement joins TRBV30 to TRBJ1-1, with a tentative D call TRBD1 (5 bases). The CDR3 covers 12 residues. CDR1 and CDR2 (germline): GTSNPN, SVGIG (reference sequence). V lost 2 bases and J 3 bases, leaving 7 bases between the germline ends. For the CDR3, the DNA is TGTGCCTGGAGTCAGGGCTACACTGAAGCTTTCTTT. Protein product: CAWSQGYTEAFF.

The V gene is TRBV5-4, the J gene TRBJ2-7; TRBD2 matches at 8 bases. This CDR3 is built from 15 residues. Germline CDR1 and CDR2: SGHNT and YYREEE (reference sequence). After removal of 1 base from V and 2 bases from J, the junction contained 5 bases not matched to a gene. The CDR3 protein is CASSLITGGAYEQYF. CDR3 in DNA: TGTGCCAGCAGCTTGATTACCGGGGGGGCCTACGAGCAGTACTTC.

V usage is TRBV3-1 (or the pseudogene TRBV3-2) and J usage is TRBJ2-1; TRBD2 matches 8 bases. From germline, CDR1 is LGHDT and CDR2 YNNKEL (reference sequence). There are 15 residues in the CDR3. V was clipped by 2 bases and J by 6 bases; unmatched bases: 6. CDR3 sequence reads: CASSQLSSGSNEQFF. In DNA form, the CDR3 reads TGTGCCAGCAGCCAATTGTCTAGCGGGTCCAATGAGCAGTTCTTC.

The CDR3 protein is CASSFVLAAWRGTQYF. In DNA, the CDR3 is TGTGCCAGCAGCTTCGTGCTAGCGGCTTGGAGGGGTACGCAGTATTTT. The rearrangement uses TRBV7-9 and TRBJ2-3; TRBD2 agrees at 7 bases. The CDR3 runs 16 residues. Germline lookup yields CDR1 SEHNR and CDR2 FQNEAQ (reference sequence). V lost 3 bases, J lost 8 bases, and 14 bases stayed unmatched. Combining the CDR3 with reference TRBV7-9 and TRBJ2-3 gives the whole variable domain DTGVSQNPRHKITKRGQNVTFRCDPISEHNRLYWYRQTLGQGPEFLTYFQNEAQLEKSRLLSDRFSAERPKGSFSTLEIQRTEQGDSAMYLCASSFVLAAWRGTQYFGPGTRLTVL.

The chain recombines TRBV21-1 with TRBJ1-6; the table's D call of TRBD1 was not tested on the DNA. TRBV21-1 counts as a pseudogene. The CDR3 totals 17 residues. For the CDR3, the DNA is TGTGCCAGCAGCAAAGCTACCGGACAGGCGGATAATTCACCCCTCCACTTT. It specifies CASSKATGQADNSPLHF.

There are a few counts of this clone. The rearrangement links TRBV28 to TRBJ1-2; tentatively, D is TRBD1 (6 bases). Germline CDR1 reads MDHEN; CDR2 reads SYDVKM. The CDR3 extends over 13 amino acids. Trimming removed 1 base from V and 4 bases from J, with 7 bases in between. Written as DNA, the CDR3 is TGTGCCAGCAGTTTATTAGGGGGCTATGGCTACACCTTC. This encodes CASSLLGGYGYTF.

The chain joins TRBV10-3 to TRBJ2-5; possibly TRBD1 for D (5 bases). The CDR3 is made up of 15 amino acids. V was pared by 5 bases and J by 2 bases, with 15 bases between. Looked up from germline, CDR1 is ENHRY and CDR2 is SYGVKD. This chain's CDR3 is CAISSQGGGQETQYF. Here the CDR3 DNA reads TGTGCCATCAGTTCCCAGGGTGGCGGTCAAGAGACCCAGTACTTC.

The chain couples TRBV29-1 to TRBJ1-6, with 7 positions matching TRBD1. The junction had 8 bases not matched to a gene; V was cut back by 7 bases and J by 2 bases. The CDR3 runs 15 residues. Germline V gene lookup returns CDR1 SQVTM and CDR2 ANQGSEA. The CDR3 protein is CSARTGGAYNSPLHF. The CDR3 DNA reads TGCAGCGCCCGGACAGGAGGGGCCTATAATTCACCCCTCCACTTT.

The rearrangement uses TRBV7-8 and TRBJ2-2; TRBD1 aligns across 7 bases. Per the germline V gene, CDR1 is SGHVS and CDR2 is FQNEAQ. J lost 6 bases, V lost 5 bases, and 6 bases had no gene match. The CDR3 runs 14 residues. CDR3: CASSVDRDAGELFF. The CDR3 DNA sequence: TGTGCCAGCAGCGTTGACAGGGATGCCGGGGAGCTGTTTTTT.

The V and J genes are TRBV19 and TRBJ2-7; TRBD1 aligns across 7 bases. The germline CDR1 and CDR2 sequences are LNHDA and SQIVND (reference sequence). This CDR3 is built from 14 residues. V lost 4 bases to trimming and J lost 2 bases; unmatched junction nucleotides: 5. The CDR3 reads CASSTTGVTYEQYF. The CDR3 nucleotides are TGTGCCAGTAGTACAACAGGGGTAACCTACGAGCAGTACTTC.

CDR3 coding DNA: TGCGCCAGCAGGACAGGACTAGCCGGCTCCTACGAGCAGTACTTC. This sequence encodes CASRTGLAGSYEQYF. V usage is TRBV10-2 and J usage is TRBJ2-7, with 8 positions matching TRBD2. V was pared by 6 bases and J by 0 bases, with 7 bases of the junction left unmatched. The CDR3 consists of 15 residues. Per germline, CDR1 WSHSY and CDR2 SAAADI.

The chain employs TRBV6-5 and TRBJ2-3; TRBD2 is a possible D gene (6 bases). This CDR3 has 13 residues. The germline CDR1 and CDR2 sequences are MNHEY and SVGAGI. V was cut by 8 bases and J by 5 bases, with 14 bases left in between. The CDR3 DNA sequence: TGTGCCAGCGGGCGGGGTGGTAGAGATACGCAGTATTTT. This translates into CASGRGGRDTQYF.

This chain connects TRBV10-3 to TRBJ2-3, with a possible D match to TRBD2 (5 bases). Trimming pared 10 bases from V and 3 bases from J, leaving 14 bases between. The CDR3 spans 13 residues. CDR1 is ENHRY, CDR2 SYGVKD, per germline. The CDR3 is CATLRAGTDTQYF. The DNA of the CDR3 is TGTGCCACGCTGAGGGCAGGAACAGATACGCAGTATTTT.

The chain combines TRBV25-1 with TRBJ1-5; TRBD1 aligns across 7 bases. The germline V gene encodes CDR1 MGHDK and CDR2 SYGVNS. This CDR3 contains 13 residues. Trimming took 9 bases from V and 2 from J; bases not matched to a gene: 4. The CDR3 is CASTDRGNQPQHF. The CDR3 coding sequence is TGTGCCAGTACTGACAGGGGCAATCAGCCCCAGCATTTT.